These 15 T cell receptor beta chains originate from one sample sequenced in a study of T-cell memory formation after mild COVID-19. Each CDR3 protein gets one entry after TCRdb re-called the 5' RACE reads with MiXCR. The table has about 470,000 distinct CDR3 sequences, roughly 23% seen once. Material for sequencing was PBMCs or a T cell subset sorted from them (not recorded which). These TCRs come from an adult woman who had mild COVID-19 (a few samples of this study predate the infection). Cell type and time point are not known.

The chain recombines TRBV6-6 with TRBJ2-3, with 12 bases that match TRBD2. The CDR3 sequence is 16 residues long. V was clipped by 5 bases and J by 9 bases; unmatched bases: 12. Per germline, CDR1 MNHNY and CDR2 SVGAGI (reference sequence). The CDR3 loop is CASSLAGGPASGTQYF. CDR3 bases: TGTGCCAGCAGTCTAGCGGGAGGGCCGGCCTCCGGAACGCAGTATTTT.

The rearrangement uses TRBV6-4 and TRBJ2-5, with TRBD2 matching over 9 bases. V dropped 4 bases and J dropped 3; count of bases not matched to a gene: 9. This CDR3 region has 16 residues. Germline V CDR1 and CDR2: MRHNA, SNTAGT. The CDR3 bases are TGTGCCAGCAGTGGGGGGGGACTAGCCAACAAAGAGACCCAGTACTTC. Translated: CASSGGGLANKETQYF.

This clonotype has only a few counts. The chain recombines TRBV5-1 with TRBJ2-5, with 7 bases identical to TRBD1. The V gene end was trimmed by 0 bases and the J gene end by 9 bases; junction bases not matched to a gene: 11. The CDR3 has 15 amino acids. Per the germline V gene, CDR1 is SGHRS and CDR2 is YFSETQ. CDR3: CASSLVQGSLWAQYF. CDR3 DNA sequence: TGCGCCAGCAGCTTGGTACAGGGGAGCCTTTGGGCCCAGTACTTC.

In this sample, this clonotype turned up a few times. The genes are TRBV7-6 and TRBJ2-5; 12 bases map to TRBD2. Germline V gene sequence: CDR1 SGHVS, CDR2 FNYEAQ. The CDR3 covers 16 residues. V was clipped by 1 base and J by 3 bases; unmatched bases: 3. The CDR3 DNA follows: TGTGCCAGCAGCTTAGGAGCTAGCGGGGGGGAAGAGACCCAGTACTTC. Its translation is CASSLGASGGEETQYF.

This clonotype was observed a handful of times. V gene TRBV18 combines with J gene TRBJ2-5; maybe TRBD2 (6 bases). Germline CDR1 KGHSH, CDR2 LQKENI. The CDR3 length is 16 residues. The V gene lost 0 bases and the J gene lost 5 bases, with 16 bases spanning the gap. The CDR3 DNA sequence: TGTGCCAGCTCACCACCGGTAACAGGCCTAGCGGAGACCCAGTACTTC. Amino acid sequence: CASSPPVTGLAETQYF.

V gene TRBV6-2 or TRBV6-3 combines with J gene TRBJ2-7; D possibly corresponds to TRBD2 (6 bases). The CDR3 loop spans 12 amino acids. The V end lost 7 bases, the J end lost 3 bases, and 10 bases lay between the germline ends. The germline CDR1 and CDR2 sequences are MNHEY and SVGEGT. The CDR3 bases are TGTGCCAGCAAGGACTACCTCTACGAGCAGTACTTC. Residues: CASKDYLYEQYF.

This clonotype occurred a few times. This CDR3 is CASPKDGWSSYEQYF. Here the CDR3 DNA reads TGTGCCAGCCCTAAGGACGGGTGGAGCTCCTACGAGCAGTACTTC. The genes are TRBV6-2 or TRBV6-3 and TRBJ2-7; unclear D gene. The ends were cut back, 8 bases at V and 0 bases at J, with 17 bases in the middle. This CDR3 contains 15 residues. The V gene's germline CDR1 is MNHEY and CDR2 SVGEGT.

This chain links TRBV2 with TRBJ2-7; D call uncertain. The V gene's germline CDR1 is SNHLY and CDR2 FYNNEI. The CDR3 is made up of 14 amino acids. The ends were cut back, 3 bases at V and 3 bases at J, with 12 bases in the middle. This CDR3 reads CASSDAGTGYEQYF. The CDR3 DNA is TGTGCCAGCAGTGACGCCGGCACGGGCTACGAGCAGTACTTC.

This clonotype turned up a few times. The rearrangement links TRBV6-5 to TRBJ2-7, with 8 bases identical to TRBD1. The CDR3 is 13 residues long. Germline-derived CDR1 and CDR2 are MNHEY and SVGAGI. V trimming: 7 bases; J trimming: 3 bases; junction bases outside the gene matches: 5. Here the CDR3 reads CASKLQGGYEQYF. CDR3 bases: TGTGCCAGCAAACTACAGGGGGGCTACGAGCAGTACTTC.

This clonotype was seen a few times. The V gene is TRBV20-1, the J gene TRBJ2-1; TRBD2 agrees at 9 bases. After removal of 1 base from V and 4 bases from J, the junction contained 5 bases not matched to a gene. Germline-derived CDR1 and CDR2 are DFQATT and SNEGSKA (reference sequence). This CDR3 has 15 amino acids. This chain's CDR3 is CSARAAGGRYNEQFF. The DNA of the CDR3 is TGCAGTGCTAGAGCGGCGGGAGGGAGATACAATGAGCAGTTCTTC.

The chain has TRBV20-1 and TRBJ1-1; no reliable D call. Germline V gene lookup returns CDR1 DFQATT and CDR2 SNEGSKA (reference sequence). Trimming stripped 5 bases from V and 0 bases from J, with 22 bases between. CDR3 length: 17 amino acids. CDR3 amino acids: CSAREPGRSLLNTEAFF. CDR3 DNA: TGCAGTGCTCGCGAACCGGGTCGAAGCCTTTTGAACACTGAAGCTTTCTTT.

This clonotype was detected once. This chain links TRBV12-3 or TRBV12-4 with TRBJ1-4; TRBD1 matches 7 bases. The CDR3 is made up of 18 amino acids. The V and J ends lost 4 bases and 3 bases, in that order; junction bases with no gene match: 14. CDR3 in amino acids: CASSSRIPMTGSNEKLFF. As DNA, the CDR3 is TGTGCCAGCAGTTCCCGGATCCCTATGACAGGGTCTAATGAAAAACTGTTTTTT.

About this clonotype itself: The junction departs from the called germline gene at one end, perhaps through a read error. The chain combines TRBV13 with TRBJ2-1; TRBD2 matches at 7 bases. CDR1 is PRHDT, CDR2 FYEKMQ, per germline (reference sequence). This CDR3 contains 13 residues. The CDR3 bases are TGTTCCAGCGCGCAGCGGGGTGGAAATGAGCAGTTCTTC. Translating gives CSSAQRGGNEQFF.

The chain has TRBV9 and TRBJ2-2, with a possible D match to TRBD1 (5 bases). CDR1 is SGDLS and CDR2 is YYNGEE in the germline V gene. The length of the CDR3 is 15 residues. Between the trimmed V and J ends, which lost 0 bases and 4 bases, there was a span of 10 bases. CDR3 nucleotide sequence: TGTGCCAGCAGCGTAGGAGGTAGGGGCACCGGGGAGCTGTTTTTT. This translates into CASSVGGRGTGELFF.

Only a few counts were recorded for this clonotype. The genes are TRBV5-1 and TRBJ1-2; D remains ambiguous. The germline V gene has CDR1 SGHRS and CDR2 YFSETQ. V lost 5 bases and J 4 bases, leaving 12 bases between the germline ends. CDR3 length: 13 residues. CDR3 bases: TGCGCCAGCAGAGCAGAAACGATCTATGGCTACACCTTC. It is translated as CASRAETIYGYTF.